This note documents a single TCR beta chain sequence. The data stem from a study of blood T cell repertoires in COVID-19. On the study more broadly: Material from acute and convalescent COVID-19 was sourced from the United States, Italy and Spain. In each case, the material was cDNA or gDNA derived from T cells, B-cell-depleted T cells, or PBMCs.

This CDR3 is built from 13 residues. Germline V gene lookup returns CDR1 SGDLS and CDR2 YYNGEE. V lost 0 bases, J lost 3 bases, and 6 bases lay in between. Sequenced by immunoSEQ multiplex PCR; TCRdb stores in-frame clones only, minus some. The table lists around 220,000 clones, about four fifths of them singletons. The sample consisted of peripheral blood. This receptor was identified in a woman of 80 years or more with acute or convalescent COVID-19. The V call is TRBV9, the J call TRBJ1-2; no definite D call. The DNA of the CDR3 is TGTGCCAGCAGCGTAGGGCAGGACTATGGCTACACCTTC. Encoded protein: CASSVGQDYGYTF.